These 18 T cell receptor beta chains came from one sample sequenced in a study of CXCR3-negative and CXCR3-positive naive CD8 T cells. Study findings and constraints: CXCR3-positive naive cells had TRB CDR3s that were more hydrophobic than CXCR3-negative naive cells had.

The libraries of TRB cDNA were prepared using 5' RACE with UMI labels. From its re-call of the 5' RACE reads, TCRdb lists each CDR3 protein once, without DNA. The table lists over 100,000 distinct CDR3 sequences, with roughly 0.41% in the top ten. For these receptors, no antigen is known. What was sequenced was naive CXCR3+ CD8+ T cells from blood. Subset defined: CD45RO-CCR7+CD27+CD95- naive CD8+ T cells expressing CXCR3 (TNR3+). The receptors stem from a human donor in good health. Some clones in this sample may be carry-over from other donors' samples.

The chain joins TRBV7-2 to TRBJ2-1; TCRdb picks TRBD1, but there is no DNA to check that call. The CDR3 extends over 14 amino acids. Germline V lookup: CDR1 SGHTA, CDR2 FQGNSA. The CDR3 region is CASSRGAGDYEQFF. Complete variable domain (other parts from reference TRBV7-2 and TRBJ2-1): GAGVSQSPSNKVTEKGKDVELRCDPISGHTALYWYRQSLGQGLEFLIYFQGNSAPDKSGLPSDRFSAERTGGSVSTLTIQRTQQEDSAVYLCASSRGAGDYEQFFGPGTRLTVL.

The chain joins TRBV7-9 to TRBJ2-3. Looked up from germline, CDR1 is SEHNR and CDR2 is FQNEAQ (reference sequence). The CDR3 is made up of 16 amino acids. The CDR3 here is CASSSGLAASTDTQYF.

The genes are TRBV20-1 and TRBJ2-7. Germline-derived CDR1 and CDR2 are DFQATT and SNEGSKA (reference sequence). This CDR3 contains 11 residues. This CDR3 is CSARDSYEQYF.

The V call is TRBV25-1, the J call TRBJ2-5. In germline, CDR1 is MGHDK, CDR2 SYGVNS. The CDR3 contains 11 residues. The CDR3 loop reads CASEVGETQYF.

The V and J genes are TRBV29-1 and TRBJ2-7; TCRdb's D call, TRBD2, is unchecked because there is no DNA. The CDR3 runs 14 residues. Per the germline V gene, CDR1 is SQVTM and CDR2 is ANQGSEA. The chain's CDR3 is CSVLGLAGRNEQYF.

The genes are TRBV20-1 and TRBJ2-7. The germline CDR1 and CDR2 sequences are DFQATT and SNEGSKA (reference sequence). The CDR3 has 12 residues. CDR3 sequence reads: CSARGGGYEQYF.

This chain links TRBV7-6 with TRBJ2-1; TCRdb calls TRBD1, which cannot be checked without DNA. Germline V CDR1 and CDR2: SGHVS, FNYEAQ. The CDR3 has 14 residues. The CDR3: CASSPAGAYNEQFF.

The chain uses TRBV7-2 and TRBJ2-3. Germline loops: CDR1 SGHTA, CDR2 FQGNSA. This CDR3 region has 14 residues. CDR3 amino acids: CASSLGPQIDTQYF.

The rearrangement links TRBV2 to TRBJ1-6. From germline, CDR1 is SNHLY and CDR2 FYNNEI. This CDR3 is built from 15 residues. CDR3 in amino acids: CAGRAPGLGGSPLHF. The variable domain in full, completed from reference TRBV2 and TRBJ1-6, reads EPEVTQTPSHQVTQMGQEVILRCVPISNHLYFYWYRQILGQKVEFLVSFYNNEISEKSEIFDDQFSVERPDGSNFTLKIRSTKLEDSAMYFCAGRAPGLGGSPLHFGNGTRLTVT.

V gene TRBV7-9 combines with J gene TRBJ2-1; TCRdb proposes TRBD2, but this gene call is untestable without DNA. CDR1 is SEHNR and CDR2 is FQNEAQ in the germline V gene (reference sequence). This CDR3 has 16 amino acids. The CDR3: CASSSTSGLSYNEQFF.

This chain connects TRBV29-1 to TRBJ2-2; TCRdb names TRBD2, which stays unverified in the absence of DNA. The CDR3 consists of 15 residues. Germline assignment: CDR1 SQVTM and CDR2 ANQGSEA. CDR3 in amino acids: CSVALSGGYTGELFF.

This CDR3 reads CSADSWGRETQYF. The chain recombines TRBV29-1 with TRBJ2-5; TCRdb picks TRBD1, but there is no DNA to check that call. This CDR3 is 13 amino acids long. The germline gives CDR1 SQVTM, CDR2 ANQGSEA.

The gene calls are TRBV5-1 and TRBJ2-7; TCRdb indicates TRBD1, and absent DNA this call remains unverified. The CDR3 is 13 amino acids. Germline CDR1 SGHRS, CDR2 YFSETQ. The CDR3 loop is CASSFGGAGEQYF.

The J gene is TRBJ2-1, the V gene TRBV11-1; no DNA is available, so the TRBD2 call from TCRdb remains unchecked. The CDR3 loop spans 15 amino acids. Germline CDR1 SGHAT, CDR2 FQDESV (reference sequence). The CDR3 is CASSFVSGSGNEQFF.

The chain has TRBV11-2 and TRBJ2-7; TCRdb proposes TRBD1, but this gene call is untestable without DNA. Germline values: CDR1 SGHAT, CDR2 FQNNGV. CDR3 length: 13 amino acids. CDR3 residues: CASSLGDAYEQYF.

This chain uses TRBV4-1 with TRBJ1-1; TCRdb returns TRBD1, unconfirmable since there is no DNA. Germline CDR1 is MGHRA and CDR2 is YSYEKL. The CDR3 runs to 14 residues. The CDR3 region is CASSPGQGWTEAFF.

This chain links TRBV6-5 with TRBJ1-5; TCRdb's assignment of TRBD1 cannot be checked, as there is no DNA. Germline V lookup: CDR1 MNHEY, CDR2 SVGAGI. The CDR3 sequence is 16 residues long. The CDR3 sequence: CASSWTPGQGFQPQHF.

The CDR3: CASSSGASGNTIYF. The chain links TRBV28 to TRBJ1-3; TCRdb picks TRBD1, but there is no DNA to check that call. In germline, CDR1 is MDHEN, CDR2 SYDVKM. The CDR3 is 14 amino acids.